What follows describes a single T cell receptor beta chain. These data originate in a study of shared T cell receptors in the human thymus. The germline V gene encodes CDR1 SGHKS and CDR2 YYEKEE (reference sequence). This CDR3 has 18 amino acids. Trimming took off 4 bases at V and 5 bases at J, with 25 bases between the two ends. TCRdb's table, derived via immunoSEQ multiplex PCR, lists solely in-frame clones and lacks some. This sample yields under 850,000 clones, of which roughly 90% are seen a single time; about 0.01% belongs to the top ten. These data were also reused for a study on human thymus T cells. From that report: The people who donated were healthy Finnish babies having corrective surgery for congenital heart defects. Thymus pieces cut out during corrective heart surgery were the tissue that was used. Apparent skewing of V and J gene usage characterized both thymic and blood repertoires. Thymic TCR repertoires of unrelated people reportedly overlapped highly.

Sequencing used thymocytes. The origin of this receptor is a boy less than two years old with a congenital heart defect. The rearrangement links TRBV5-5 to TRBJ1-5, with TRBD1 as a possible D gene (6 bases). CDR3 in amino acids: CASSQRTADTTCDQPQHF. DNA for the CDR3: TGTGCCAGCAGCCAAAGGACAGCCGACACTACGTGCGATCAGCCCCAGCATTTT.